This TCR beta chain was retrieved from a study of blood T cell repertoires in COVID-19. CDR1 and CDR2 from the germline V gene are ENHRY and SYGVKD. This CDR3 spans 15 amino acids. V was clipped by 8 bases and J by 4 bases; unmatched bases: 9. Libraries were prepared by immunoSEQ multiplex PCR; TCRdb keeps only in-frame clonotypes and omits some of them. This sample has roughly 230,000 clones, with around 91% found just once. The clonotype comes from a woman between 55 and 75 years old with COVID-19, enrolled during active disease. The sample was peripheral blood. The genes are TRBV10-3 and TRBJ2-3; 10 bases agree with TRBD2. CDR3 protein: CAIGRASGGADTQYF. In DNA, the CDR3 is TGTGCCATCGGGAGGGCTAGCGGGGGTGCAGATACGCAGTATTTT.